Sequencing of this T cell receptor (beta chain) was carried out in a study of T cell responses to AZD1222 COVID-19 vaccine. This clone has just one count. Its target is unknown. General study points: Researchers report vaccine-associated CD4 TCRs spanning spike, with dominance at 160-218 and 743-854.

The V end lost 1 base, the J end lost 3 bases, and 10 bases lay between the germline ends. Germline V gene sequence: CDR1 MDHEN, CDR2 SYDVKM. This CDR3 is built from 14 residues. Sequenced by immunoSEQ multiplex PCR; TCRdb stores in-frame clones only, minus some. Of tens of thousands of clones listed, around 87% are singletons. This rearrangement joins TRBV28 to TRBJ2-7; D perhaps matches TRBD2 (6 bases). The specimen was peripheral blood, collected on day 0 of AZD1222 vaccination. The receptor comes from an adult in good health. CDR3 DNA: TGTGCCAGCAGTTTATTTAGCGGAGACTACGAGCAGTACTTC. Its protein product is CASSLFSGDYEQYF.